This TCR beta chain was sequenced for a study of T cell repertoires in cytomegalovirus infection (dated 2019 in TCRdb). Background for the entire study: Alongside well-studied HLA-B-restricted epitopes, the peptide stimulations were aimed at recently identified HLA-C-restricted CMV epitopes, whose presentation resists viral immunomodulation. Donor HLA type was relevant to the analysis, because carriage of CMV infection together with the matching HLA type was indicated by public TCR beta signatures.

This clonotype appeared many times. Its antigen is not yet known. The sample holds no much larger clone one base away, and base qualities are not on file. Unmatched junction bases come to 6, with V trimmed by 7 bases and J by 4 bases. The CDR3 contains 14 residues, cysteine and phenylalanine counted. Only CDR3 DNA is held: 42 bases, read in frame from base 1. In the germline V gene, CDR1 corresponds to SGHTA and CDR2 to FQGNSA. The reads were generated on an Illumina HiSeq 1500. Starting from the raw public reads, TCRdb applied fastp trimming at Q25, assembled clones with MiXCR and retained in-frame beta chains. Identical CDR3 proteins give one entry, which carries the most common genes and DNA. This sample comprises some 350,000 distinct CDR3 sequences, roughly 28% of them detected only once. The ten biggest clones cover 20% of the sample. In the paper's terms, the treatment or condition label means: in vitro stimulation with specific CMV peptide epitopes to enrich CMV-specific T cells.

What the work shows at the level of the full study, not this receptor alone: In both this cohort and an independent cohort of 350 to 400 donors, the cumulative frequency of public TCR beta family members distinguished carriers of CMV infection plus the relevant HLA type. The ex vivo response was dominated by HLA-C-restricted CMV-specific TCR beta clonotypes, and the single most frequent clonotype in two of eight donors was supplied by these HLA-C-restricted clonotypes.

The material sequenced was cultured PBMCs, taken from culture after CMV antigen stimulation. The chain uses TRBV7-2 and TRBJ2-7; 11 central bases correspond to TRBD2. The sequence derives from a human donor in good health (CMV status not recorded). Some clones in this sample may be carry-over from other donors' samples. At the DNA level, the sequence is TGTGCCAGCACTGAGACTAGCGGGGTATACGAGCAGTACTTC. Protein translation: CASTETSGVYEQYF.